This TCR beta chain comes out of a study of cytomegalovirus exposure and HLA in healthy donors (dated by TCRdb to the late 2010s). With regard to the full study: An earlier analysis of approximately 590 of the donors reported approximately 270 Gb of sequence data and some 100 million unique TCR beta sequences from about 200 million T cells. Roughly 300 gigabases of sequencing data and around 87 million unique TCR sequences were included in an early release covering several hundred HLA-typed donors. Of the roughly 400 genotyped donors, over 70% fell in the genetic ancestry cluster associated with self-reported Caucasian donors. The aim of the study was to test whether cataloging public T cell receptors could identify signatures of past pathogen exposure. The study used immunosequencing to profile the T cell repertoires of approximately 640 subjects and linked those repertoires to cytomegalovirus serostatus. Along with the roughly 610-subject first cohort, a separate validation cohort of over 90 different subjects was used. The study combined high-throughput TCR immunosequencing, statistical association of individual TCRs with disease status, and machine learning to predict cytomegalovirus infection status. In a later analysis, previously published TCR beta repertoires from hundreds of donors were re-analyzed and high-resolution HLA genotyping was added so that TCR occurrence patterns could be studied. Rather than drawing on any new phenotypic data, the later analysis identified candidate immune exposures from TCR beta sequences and the way those sequences occurred across donors. To decide whether each TCR beta V gene segment behaved as functional or pseudogenic, an earlier analysis of over 500 of the donors relied on high-throughput TCR beta sequencing. Donor age, sex, ethnicity and CMV serostatus were collected together with the repertoire data. In a later genetic analysis, genome-wide SNP genotypes for 398 of the 666 donors were used, and that subset was treated as a discovery cohort. Every repertoire in the discovery cohort had been generated on one and the same sequencing platform. Class I and class II HLA loci were covered by the typing at four-digit resolution. The number of typed donors differed by locus: 629-630 for A, B, C, DRB1 and DQB1; roughly 510 for DQA1; approximately 610 for DPA1; and roughly 470 for DPB1. About five DR-DQ haplotypes were handled as single units for association and clustering because linkage in the cohort was strong. On average, around 230,000 unique TCR beta nucleotide sequences were sequenced per donor among a few hundred genotyped donors of the cohort, with roughly 18% of those sequences being non-productive. Overall study results and their limits: A later genetic analysis reported fewer N-insertions in productive TCRs among donors in an Asian-associated ancestry cluster than the roughly 690-donor mean. A further reported finding was that TCR beta sequences accurately predicted the HLA-A and HLA-B alleles for most subjects in the first cohort. When HLA alleles, especially DR and DQ, strongly co-occurred, attributing TCR associations to individual alleles was difficult. Compared with equally common non-associated chains, HLA-associated TCR beta chains in a later analysis were more clonally expanded and had lower generation probabilities. In a later analysis, several top co-occurrence clusters were reported to appear linked to parvovirus B19, influenza, CMV and Epstein-Barr virus. In the study, some 160 TCR beta chains were listed as associated with cytomegalovirus. Most TCR sequences were observed very rarely across donors, whereas some public TCRs were present in many individuals. An earlier analysis of some 560 of the donors showed that most TCR beta V segments appeared in productive rearrangements either about 87% or about 30% of the time, which broadly matched IMGT annotations. In a later analysis, most CMV-associated TCR beta chains were found to appear HLA-restricted, with HLA associations seemingly driven largely by CMV exposure. In a later analysis, the rate of TCR association differed among HLA loci, with DRB1 alleles having the most associated TCRs and HLA-C alleles having the fewest. The cohort was sequenced for TCR beta chains only, and without alpha or paired-chain data the features that could be detected were limited. Because counts were too low, fewer than 20 rarely observed V segments, including chromosome 9 orphons, were excluded from the earlier analysis of 587 of the donors. CMV serostatus was the only immune exposure information available for the cohort. A group of highly shared sequence variants was considered likely to be a technical artifact of the sequencing pipeline. Because HLA typing was unavailable for some donors at each locus, only the typed subset was used in association tests. The authors suggested that the approach could potentially be generalized to other disease states and immunological phenotypes. The classifier was reported to diagnose cytomegalovirus status with high specificity and sensitivity in both the original cohort and the validation cohort. Correlated functional status among segregating V segments might reflect linkage disequilibrium, but an unknown experimental factor could not be ruled out. Some IMGT-functional V segments, including TRBV6-2 and TRBV6-3, could not be distinguished by the 87-base-pair reads and were therefore excluded. A few of the identified cytomegalovirus-associated TCR beta chains were confirmed in vitro to be specific for cytomegalovirus antigens. V-gene and J-gene trimming of TCR beta chains was associated with a missense DCLRE1C variant in a later genetic analysis, and the association was replicated in an independent cohort. At a false discovery rate of 0.05, a later analysis linked 16,951 TCR beta sequences to specific HLA alleles. Sequencing depth was assumed to be roughly uniform across donors in the presence/absence analyses, though that assumption may not hold.

Receptor amplification or capture employed the immunoSEQ multiplex PCR assay. A mixture of 60 forward primers for TCR Vbeta segments and 13 reverse primers for TCR Jbeta segments was used in the multiplex PCR. The CDR3 region of rearranged TCR beta genes was amplified from genomic DNA with a multiplex PCR assay. The Illumina HiSeq System was used to sequence the amplified TCR beta libraries as 87-base-pair reads. The authors' analysis ran thus. In a later analysis, tens of millions of unique TCR beta chains were counted across the 500 to 850 repertoires, and roughly 10 million of these chains were shared by at least two donors. Raw reads were error-corrected and collapsed into unique sequences by a nearest-neighbor algorithm in which closely related sequences were merged to remove PCR and sequencing errors. V, D and J gene segments were assigned by aligning CDR3 sequences to IMGT reference sequences. For a sequence to be retained, a match of at least six nucleotides was required to both a V gene segment and a J gene segment. A rearrangement counted as productive if the CDR3 had no stop codons and remained in frame with V and J, and every other rearrangement counted as non-productive. Following IMGT convention, CDR3 was defined as the stretch from the second conserved V-encoded cysteine to the conserved J-encoded phenylalanine. The earlier analysis of a few hundred of the donors excluded sequences that lacked an unambiguous match to a single V gene segment. An earlier analysis of fewer than 750 of the donors called V segments functional above 56.7% productive rearrangements and segregating when the between-donor standard deviation exceeded 5%. A statistical classification framework was developed to diagnose cytomegalovirus status using the catalog of TCR beta chain sequences. In a later analysis, TCR nucleotide sequences were compared against IMGT/GENE-DB human TR gene sequences so that V and J genes could be assigned. The TCRdist pipeline was used in a later analysis to assign CDR3 sequences and most-parsimonious VDJ recombination scenarios. In a later analysis, each TCR beta chain was defined by its CDR3 amino acid sequence together with its V-gene family, and reads without a unique V-gene family were excluded. In a later analysis, several hundred highly shared, low-generation-probability nucleotide sequences were removed to address suspected cross-contamination and a sequencing artifact. In a later analysis, a clonal expansion index was calculated for each public chain from normalized within-repertoire ranks of inferred template counts. In a later analysis, generation probabilities were computed using a VDJ recombination model fitted to out-of-frame rearrangements, and the results were checked against IGoR. A later analysis scored TCR-TCR, TCR-HLA and TCR-CMV co-occurrence with hypergeometric tests, applying a repertoire-size bias correction to TCR pairs. To estimate false discovery rates, a later analysis permuted the HLA or CMV assignments 20 times. A later analysis grouped co-occurring TCRs with DBSCAN, adding TCRdist sequence similarity when clustering within HLA-allele-positive subsets. Co-occurrence clustering excluded repertoires with fewer than 30,000 or more than 120,000 public chains, plus five with anomalous nucleotide sharing. TCRdb obtained this table from immuneACCESS and retained in-frame rearrangements with V and J assigned. These tables miss some clones; where compared with another copy, unresolved V genes account for less than half of the shortfall, and the remainder is unexplained. V and J calls and clone size are those listed in that table; D and trimming were worked out from the DNA. The sample table lists 95,000 to 100,000 clones, roughly 80% of them with a count of one. The ten largest clones capture under 0.8% of the sample.

The cohort comprised 550 to 700 healthy bone marrow donors. All cohort members were sampled while nominally healthy, although unrecorded immune exposures were likely present. The donor was CMV seronegative and belonged to the group of 352 seronegative cohort members. Every donor gave a peripheral blood sample, and the peripheral blood mononuclear cells from that sample were used for TCR beta sequencing. The Qiagen DNeasy Blood Extraction Kit was used to extract genomic DNA from the blood cell samples. The germline V gene supplies CDR1 SGHAT and CDR2 FQNNGV. The CDR3 has 13 amino acids, counting the end cysteine and phenylalanine. Only the CDR3 portion is preserved as DNA: 39 bases, with reading frame beginning at the first base. The germline V end is reduced by 4 bases and the J end by 3 bases; junction bases left unmatched: 1. The sample holds a few counts of this clone. Its antigen is still unknown. It has no much larger one-base neighbor in the sample; base qualities were not kept.

This TCR was recovered from a woman in her fifties or sixties in good health and CMV-seronegative. The receptor chain draws on TRBV11-2 and TRBJ1-2, and 8 junctional nucleotides match TRBD1. The sequencing input was PBMCs. The base sequence is TGTGCCAGCAGCTCACAGGGGGACTATGGCTACACCTTC. Its product reads: CASSSQGDYGYTF.